The clone carrying this T cell receptor beta chain was seen only a few times. TCRdb re-derived calls from the 5' RACE reads in MiXCR, one entry per CDR3 protein. The sample lists some 87,000 distinct CDR3 sequences; approximately 8.6% were seen once. This specimen comes from a study of spatial heterogeneity in lung cancer. Background on the study: The library had UMIs, and each TCR and UMI pair averaged more than ten raw reads.

Sample time point: sample taken at primary tumor resection. Sequencing covered unsorted whole RNA taken from tumor, nontumor lung or frozen PBMC. The donor group consisted of some 70 patients who had untreated, early-stage non-small cell lung cancer. CDR1 is SGHTA, CDR2 FQGNSA, per germline. The trim removed 4 bases at V and 7 bases at J, leaving 2 bases unmatched. CDR3 length equals 14 residues. This chain joins TRBV7-2 and TRBJ1-6, with TRBD1 identical over 9 bases. This receptor was obtained from a male donor with early-stage non-small cell lung cancer. This material consisted of PBMCs, taken at surgery. The CDR3 is CASSYGTGNSPLHF. The CDR3 bases are TGTGCCAGCAGCTATGGGACAGGGAATTCACCCCTCCACTTT.